The rows below give T cell receptor beta chains drawn from one sample of a study of CXCR3-negative and CXCR3-positive naive CD8 T cells. Following a re-call of the 5' RACE reads, TCRdb has one entry per CDR3 protein and lacks DNA. The ten most abundant clones cover 0.45% to 0.6% of a sample with some 150,000 distinct CDR3 sequences. The sample was naive CXCR3+ CD8+ T cells from blood. The receptor source for this set is a human donor in good health. Some clones in this sample may be carry-over from other donors' samples. Both conserved end residues are part of each CDR3.

CDR3aa,v_gene,j_gene
CATSGDRGRNQPQHF,TRBV15,TRBJ1-5
CASSPPSGWGETQYF,TRBV28,TRBJ2-5
CATKMGGTWEQYF,TRBV5-4,TRBJ2-7
CSVEAGMADEQFF,TRBV29-1,TRBJ2-1
CASSSTGPSDTQYF,TRBV12-3/TRBV12-4,TRBJ2-3
CASSAGGNTIYF,TRBV7-8,TRBJ1-3
CASSLAPIGFYEQYF,TRBV5-1,TRBJ2-7
CASSVRPGENTEAFF,TRBV9,TRBJ1-1
CAGSATGRQYF,TRBV28,TRBJ2-7
CASRSTGVGSNQPQHF,TRBV2,TRBJ1-5
CASSLFGTGSNNEQFF,TRBV7-8,TRBJ2-1
CSVVSSGDYEQYF,TRBV29-1,TRBJ2-7
CASSSHPGESNYGYTF,TRBV7-6,TRBJ1-2
CASSSRQGLLNTEAFF,TRBV5-1,TRBJ1-1
CAWLLPAGTYNEQFF,TRBV30,TRBJ2-1
CASSPHDGGPNTGELFF,TRBV27,TRBJ2-2
CASGFWGNPYNEQFF,TRBV5-6,TRBJ2-1
CGAVGGEMANEQFF,TRBV29-1,TRBJ2-1
CASSSDGVPYEQYF,TRBV7-9,TRBJ2-7
CASTARAYEQYF,TRBV28,TRBJ2-7
CATSRERLAENTGELFF,TRBV15,TRBJ2-2
CASSPWTDYEQFF,TRBV7-9,TRBJ2-1
CASSLAPQGSDEQFF,TRBV5-6,TRBJ2-1
CASSVELGGPETQYF,TRBV9,TRBJ2-5
CASSPPGGSYNEQFF,TRBV7-6,TRBJ2-1
CASSPPEAAYNKQFF,TRBV3-1,TRBJ2-1
CASSQGAGQGENIQYF,TRBV3-1,TRBJ2-4
CASSLPGTGGQETQYF,TRBV28,TRBJ2-5
CASSLGVSYSNQPQHF,TRBV5-6,TRBJ1-5
CASRGGAQETYGYTF,TRBV6-2/TRBV6-3,TRBJ1-2
CSAPSSSTNEKLFF,TRBV20-1,TRBJ1-4
CASSGWVGDEQFF,TRBV10-2,TRBJ2-1
CASSQAGLAGAEQYF,TRBV4-2,TRBJ2-7
CASSPGLAHNEQFF,TRBV4-1,TRBJ2-1
CASSPGADYEQYF,TRBV7-2,TRBJ2-7
CASSFGGAPGTQYF,TRBV7-3,TRBJ2-3
CASSLSSGADTQYF,TRBV28,TRBJ2-3
CASSRRQGGAEAFF,TRBV4-1,TRBJ1-1
CASSQGSSQETQYF,TRBV14,TRBJ2-5
CASTIGQNTEAFF,TRBV28,TRBJ1-1
CASSLNRWAGAEETQYF,TRBV7-8,TRBJ2-5
CASSPVGLQETQYF,TRBV4-1,TRBJ2-5
CASSLGLWGYSNQPQHF,TRBV12-3/TRBV12-4,TRBJ1-5
CSVNTGETEAFF,TRBV29-1,TRBJ1-1
CASSPKAVLAGQETQYF,TRBV7-8,TRBJ2-5
CASSLTGDEQYF,TRBV27,TRBJ2-7
CASSLGRVTPYEQYF,TRBV7-2,TRBJ2-7
CASSLEAGPAGEQFF,TRBV7-8,TRBJ2-1
CASSQGQDTQYF,TRBV4-1,TRBJ2-3
CASTQDRESYEQYF,TRBV7-9,TRBJ2-7
CASGQGFLTDTQYF,TRBV27,TRBJ2-3
CASSPVPGTWAYQETQYF,TRBV11-3,TRBJ2-5
CASSVGQGNPYEQYF,TRBV7-9,TRBJ2-7
CASSQNLGLKSYEQYF,TRBV14,TRBJ2-7
CASSPYRQGNYGYTF,TRBV4-3,TRBJ1-2